This TCR beta chain came from a study of a mutant IDH1 vaccine in newly diagnosed glioma. Whole-study context: Following radiotherapy alone, or alongside temozolomide cycles, vaccination was started after an interval of 4-6 weeks. Standard pretreatment was either radiotherapy, temozolomide, or, for most, radiochemotherapy with temozolomide.

Sequenced by immunoSEQ multiplex PCR; TCRdb stores in-frame clones only, minus some. The table lists tens of thousands of clones, around 83% of them singletons. Remarks on this clone: Its antigen is not identified.

Sample time point: week 23, last vaccination. Mutant IDH1 20-mer peptide, at 300 ug, made up each vaccine dose, with topical imiquimod. With 5 bases removed from V and 1 base from J, the gap between germline ends came to 8 bases. Germline V gene sequence: CDR1 SQVTM, CDR2 ANQGSEA. The CDR3 totals 12 residues. The chain links TRBV29-1 to TRBJ1-2, with D possibly matching TRBD1 (6 bases). The source was PBMCs, collected from a glioma patient whose treatment included an IDH1 peptide vaccine. The receptor comes from a woman aged 45-65 years with glioma. CDR3 nucleotides: TGCAGCGTTAGGGGGGGTAACTATGGCTACACCTTC. It specifies CSVRGGNYGYTF.